This T cell receptor beta chain came from a study of cytomegalovirus exposure and HLA in healthy donors. Only in-frame clones appear in the TCRdb table, and some are missing; sequencing was by immunoSEQ multiplex PCR. The sample yields around 220,000 clones, approximately 80% seen once. Looked up from germline, CDR1 is SGDLS and CDR2 is YYNGEE. V lost 4 bases to trimming and J lost 1 base, with 18 bases between them. CDR3 length: 16 residues. The chain is built from TRBV9 and TRBJ2-7; D might be TRBD2 (5 bases). The sequence came from a woman younger than 45 in good health and CMV-seropositive. The sample was PBMCs. CDR3 bases: TGTGCCAGCAGCCCAACCGCCAGCGGTGGATCCTACGAGCAGTACTTC. Protein: CASSPTASGGSYEQYF. The complete variable domain, with remaining parts taken from reference TRBV9 and TRBJ2-7, reads DSGVTQTPKHLITATGQRVTLRCSPRSGDLSVYWYQQSLDQGLQFLIQYYNGEERAKGNILERFSAQQFPDLHSELNLSSLELGDSALYFCASSPTASGGSYEQYFGPGTRLTVT.